This TCR beta chain originates from a study of T cell repertoires in ileal Crohn's disease (dated by TCRdb to about 2019). At the level of the whole study: The median duration of disease was roughly eight years, and at the time of surgery approximately 33% of patients were active smokers. Postoperative therapy was given to about half of the patients, with thiopurines administered to roughly twelve patients and anti-TNF agents administered to under 20 patients. The TCR repertoire was analysed in approximately 61 patients with Crohn's disease drawn from a prospective multicentre cohort. Endoscopic postoperative recurrence was defined by a Rutgeerts score above i0. A total of roughly 170 mucosal samples from 60 or so patients were sequenced, collected from several sites on the surgical specimen and at postoperative endoscopy. M6 samples consisted of neoterminal ileum biopsies collected during postoperative colonoscopy. All patients had surgery for a complication: stricturing disease in 61% and penetrating disease in about 39%. The study was conducted in parallel with a multicentre cohort that was designed to identify predictors of early endoscopic recurrence following ileocolonic resection.

Including cysteine and phenylalanine, the CDR3 has 14 amino acids. Only the CDR3 DNA is retained, 42 bases long and in frame from the first base. Via the germline V gene (reference sequence), CDR1 is SEHNR and CDR2 FQNEAQ. Trimming removed 1 base from V and 2 bases from J, leaving 8 bases between the germline ends. For commercial TCRB immunosequencing, roughly 0.5 micrograms of biopsy DNA were submitted for each sample. Adaptive Biotechnology amplified the CDR3 regions from genomic DNA with a two-step multiplex PCR designed to control amplification bias. Primers covering every V and J gene segment were used in the first PCR, while barcodes and Illumina adapters were added in the second PCR. CDR3 libraries were sequenced using an Illumina instrument. As for how the authors treated the data: Analysis combined the vendor-provided pipelines with custom analysis of raw data in R/Bioconductor under R version 3.3.0. Clonality, which ranges from 0 to 1, was calculated as the inverse of the normalised Shannon entropy across all productive clones. The repertoire share taken up by the top 100 clones defined high-frequency clones, and only clones that passed a 95% confidence test were kept. The Simpson index measured repertoire diversity, and the Morisita-Horn index measured overlap between samples. This is the immuneACCESS table as TCRdb keeps it, with only in-frame sequences that have V and J called. A part of the clones is gone; compared with another copy, unresolved V genes explain less than half, and the rest is unexplained. From that table come the V and J calls and clone size; the DNA was used to work out D and trimming. The sample records 12,000 or so clones, about four fifths of which are singletons. The ten largest clonotypes hold approximately 16% of the sample.

Broad study findings and their caveats: Compared with CD4 T cells, sorted CD8 T cells held more high-frequency clones, which suggests that the mucosal expansions were mostly CD8. Postoperative endoscopy timing varied within the first year after surgery, with a median delay of about 7 months. Compared with non-smokers, patients who were active smokers at surgery showed a significantly higher proportion of clonal expansions (approximately 26% vs 17%, p=0.02). Only a subgroup of patients, of unstated size, had their mucosal CD4 and CD8 T cells sorted and sequenced. Higher high-frequency clone percentages at surgery were associated with endoscopic recurrence; all patients with clonality above 26.8% (18/57) had recurrence.

Turning to this clone: No cognate antigen has been identified for it. It has no much larger one-base neighbor in the sample; base qualities were not kept.

The time point label for this specimen denotes: neoterminal ileum biopsy at postoperative endoscopy, about 6 months after surgery. Adults with ileal or ileocolonic Crohn's disease and an indication for ileocolonic resection were eligible for inclusion. Whole ileal mucosal biopsies were stored frozen at -80°C before DNA extraction. Genomic DNA was extracted from frozen whole biopsies using a TRizol-based method and was quantified with a NanoDrop 2000 spectrophotometer. The V and J segments used are TRBV7-9 and TRBJ1-1, with the D gene not confidently named. This receptor was identified in an adult with Crohn's disease. The sequenced sample consisted of ileal tissue. In nucleotide form, the sequence is TGTGCCAGCAGCTTAGACAGACTAAACACTGAAGCTTTCTTT. It translates as CASSLDRLNTEAFF.